What follows is one T cell receptor (beta chain) and its context. Its matching antigen is unknown. There are 18 residues in the CDR3. The junction had 9 bases not matched to a gene; V was cut back by 3 bases and J by 1 base. Germline V gives CDR1 LNHNV, CDR2 YYDKDF (reference sequence). These data belong to a study of blood T cells in healthy people across ages. Whole-study findings and limits: Long-lived donors carried more naive CD4+ cells and greater diversity than aged donors.

A second roughly 6 to 11 cycle PCR used barcoded and J-beta primers. Each of the samples gave a minimum of 2.5 million paired-end reads that contained CDR3. TCRdb ran MiXCR on the 5' RACE reads and lists one entry per CDR3 protein. The repertoire consists of about 1.1 million distinct CDR3 sequences, with 35% to 45% occurring once and the leading ten covering 13%. This sequence originates from a man between 18 and 35 years old in good health. Sequences were obtained from blood. The rearrangement joins TRBV15 to TRBJ2-2; TRBD2 matches at 9 bases. This chain's CDR3 is CATSRIFSSGGNTGELFF. The DNA of the CDR3 is TGTGCCACCAGCAGGATCTTTAGTAGCGGGGGGAACACCGGGGAGCTGTTTTTT.